A selection of T cell receptor beta chains follows, all from one sample in a study of OX40 agonist ivuxolimab in advanced cancers. TCRdb keeps only in-frame clones here, not all; method: immunoSEQ multiplex PCR. Counted here are tens of thousands of clones, roughly 90% occurring once; the ten biggest clones make up roughly 1.1%. The sample in question was CD4+ or CD8+ T cells sorted from blood, obtained in a trial of the OX40 agonist ivuxolimab. These receptors originate from an adult with an advanced solid tumor such as melanoma, head and neck, liver or kidney cancer. CDR3s include the opening cysteine and the closing phenylalanine or tryptophan. A D gene is named only where the DNA matches it firmly. Some rows mark clone size as missing; the rest say once, few, many or name a class of expanded clone.

CASSFGGVGANVLTF TGTGCCAGCAGCTTCGGGGGAGTTGGGGCCAACGTCCTGACTTTC TRBJ2-6 TRBV7-9 . .
CASSIGPGEGAQYF TGTGCCAGTAGTATCGGTCCGGGAGAAGGGGCGCAGTATTTT TRBJ2-3 TRBV19 . .
CASSQGPYASGRAYNEQFF TGTGCCAGCAGCCAAGGCCCGTACGCTAGCGGGAGGGCCTACAATGAGCAGTTCTTC TRBJ2-1 TRBV4-2 . TRBD2
CASRPGSSYNSPLHF TGTGCCAGCAGGCCAGGGAGCTCCTATAATTCACCCCTCCACTTT TRBJ1-6 TRBV2 . .
CASSLTSGRAYEQYF TGTGCCAGCAGCTTGACTAGCGGGAGGGCCTACGAGCAGTACTTC TRBJ2-7 TRBV5-4 . TRBD2
CASSLASSGTSKRGYTF TGTGCCAGCAGCTTAGCGTCAAGTGGGACCTCAAAAAGGGGCTACACCTTC TRBJ1-2 TRBV11-2 . .
CASSGTSGTVEQFF TGTGCCAGCAGCGGGACTAGCGGGACGGTTGAGCAGTTCTTC TRBJ2-1 TRBV28 once TRBD2
CASSPIGVNYGYTF TGTGCCAGCAGTCCAATCGGGGTCAACTATGGCTACACCTTC TRBJ1-2 TRBV28 . .
CASSWGQGNTEAFF TGTGCCAGCAGTTGGGGACAGGGAAACACTGAAGCTTTCTTT TRBJ1-1 TRBV6-5 . TRBD1
CASSPPTSGKDEQFF TGTGCCAGCAGCCCACCGACTAGCGGGAAGGATGAGCAGTTCTTC TRBJ2-1 TRBV11-2 . TRBD2
CASSLSPGQQNQPQHF TGTGCCAGCAGTTTATCGCCCGGCCAGCAAAATCAGCCCCAGCATTTT TRBJ1-5 TRBV28 . .